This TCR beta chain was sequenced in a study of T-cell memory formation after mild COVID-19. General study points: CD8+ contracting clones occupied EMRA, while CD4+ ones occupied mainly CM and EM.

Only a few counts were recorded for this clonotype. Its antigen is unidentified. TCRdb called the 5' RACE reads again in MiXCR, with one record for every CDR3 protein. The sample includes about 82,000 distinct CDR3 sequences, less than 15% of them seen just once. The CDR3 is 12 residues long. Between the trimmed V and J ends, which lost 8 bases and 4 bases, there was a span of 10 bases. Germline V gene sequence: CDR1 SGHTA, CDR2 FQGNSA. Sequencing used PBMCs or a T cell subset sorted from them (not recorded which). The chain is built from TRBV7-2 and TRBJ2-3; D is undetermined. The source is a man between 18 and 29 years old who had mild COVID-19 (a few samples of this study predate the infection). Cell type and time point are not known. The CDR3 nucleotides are TGTGCCAGCGGCTACCCCTCAGATACGCAGTATTTT. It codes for CASGYPSDTQYF.